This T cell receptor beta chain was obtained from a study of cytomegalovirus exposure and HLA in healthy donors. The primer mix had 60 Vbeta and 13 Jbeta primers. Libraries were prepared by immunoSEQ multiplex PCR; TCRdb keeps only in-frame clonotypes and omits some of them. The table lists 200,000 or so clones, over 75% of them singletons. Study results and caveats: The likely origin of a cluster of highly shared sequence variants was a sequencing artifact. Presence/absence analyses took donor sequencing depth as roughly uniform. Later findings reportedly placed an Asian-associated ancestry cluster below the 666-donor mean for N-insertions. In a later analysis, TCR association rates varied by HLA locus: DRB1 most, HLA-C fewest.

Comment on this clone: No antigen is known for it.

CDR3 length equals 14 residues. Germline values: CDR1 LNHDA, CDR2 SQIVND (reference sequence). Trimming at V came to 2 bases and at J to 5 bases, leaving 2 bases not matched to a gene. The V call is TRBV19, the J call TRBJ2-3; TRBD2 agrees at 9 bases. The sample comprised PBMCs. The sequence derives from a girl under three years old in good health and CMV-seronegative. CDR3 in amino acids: CASSILAGLDTQYF. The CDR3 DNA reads TGTGCCAGTAGTATACTAGCGGGGTTAGATACGCAGTATTTT. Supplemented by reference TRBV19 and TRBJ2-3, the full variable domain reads DGGITQSPKYLFRKEGQNVTLSCEQNLNHDAMYWYRQDPGQGLRLIYYSQIVNDFQKGDIAEGYSVSREKKESFPLTVTSAQKNPTAFYLCASSILAGLDTQYFGPGTRLTVL.